Shown below are 14 T cell receptor beta chains from a single sample sequenced in a study of cytomegalovirus exposure and HLA in healthy donors. In the PCR, 60 Vbeta and 13 Jbeta primers were used. The protocol was immunoSEQ multiplex PCR, while the TCRdb copy is restricted to in-frame clones and leaves out a portion. The sample yields around 140,000 clones, about 80% seen once. Material for sequencing was PBMCs. The receptors shown here come from a woman aged 18-29 years in good health and CMV-seropositive.

The CDR3 DNA reads as TGTGCCAGCAGTTACTTAGGACAGAACTATGGCTACACCTTC. Protein product: CASSYLGQNYGYTF. The chain uses TRBV6-5 and TRBJ1-2, with D possibly matching TRBD1 (6 bases). This CDR3 has 14 amino acids. Germline V lookup: CDR1 MNHEY, CDR2 SVGAGI. V was clipped by 1 base and J by 2 bases, with 8 bases between them.

This chain connects TRBV10-3 to TRBJ2-6, with D possibly TRBD1 on 6 matching bases. Trimming took 0 bases from V and 7 from J, leaving 13 bases between them. The CDR3 has 16 amino acids. CDR1 is ENHRY, CDR2 SYGVKD, per germline. The CDR3 spells CAISESDSGAANVLTF. CDR3 DNA: TGTGCCATCAGTGAGTCGGACAGCGGAGCCGCCAACGTCCTGACTTTC.

The chain employs TRBV7-2 and TRBJ1-2; 7 nucleotides align to TRBD1. With V trimmed by 2 bases and J by 5 bases, 8 bases remained unmatched. Looked up from germline, CDR1 is SGHTA and CDR2 is FQGNSA. The CDR3 loop spans 15 amino acids. The CDR3 DNA reads as TGTGCCAGCAGCTTAACGGGACAGCGAATGTATGGCTACACCTTC. Amino acid sequence: CASSLTGQRMYGYTF.

The genes are TRBV9 and TRBJ2-2; a possible D gene is TRBD2 (7 bases). V was trimmed by 2 bases and J by 5 bases, leaving 13 bases between them. CDR1 and CDR2 (germline): SGDLS, YYNGEE. This CDR3 contains 15 residues. The CDR3 DNA follows: TGTGCCAGCAGCGTGAGGGGGGGTGGAACCGGGGAGCTGTTTTTT. Protein sequence: CASSVRGGGTGELFF.

The rearrangement joins TRBV5-1 to TRBJ1-2; unclear D gene. The CDR3 is 12 residues long. Germline assignment: CDR1 SGHRS and CDR2 YFSETQ. Deletions cut 1 base from V and 10 bases from J, with 11 bases between. The CDR3: CASSLTEGPYTF. CDR3 in DNA: TGCGCCAGCAGCTTGACGGAGGGTCCCTACACCTTC.

This clone has a handful of counts. The chain links TRBV7-8 to TRBJ1-2, with 7 positions matching TRBD1. The CDR3 totals 17 residues. The germline V gene encodes CDR1 SGHVS and CDR2 FQNEAQ. V lost 2 bases to trimming and J lost 3 bases; unmatched junction nucleotides: 12. CDR3 amino acids: CASSLKGAGRFYYGYTF. For the CDR3, the DNA is TGTGCCAGCAGCTTAAAGGGGGCCGGGCGATTTTACTATGGCTACACCTTC.

This chain joins TRBV28 and TRBJ1-2; 9 bases align to TRBD1. The CDR3 has 15 residues. In germline, CDR1 is MDHEN, CDR2 SYDVKM. V gave up 3 bases and J gave up 2 bases; unmatched junction bases: 4. CDR3 loop: CASSFGTGFNYGYTF. The CDR3 nucleotides read TGTGCCAGCAGTTTCGGGACAGGGTTCAACTATGGCTACACCTTC.

The genes are TRBV6-1 and TRBJ2-7; tentative D call: TRBD1 (6 bases). The length of the CDR3 is 15 residues. V lost 5 bases and J lost 0, with 14 bases in between. Per the germline V gene, CDR1 is MNHNS and CDR2 is SASEGT. CDR3 protein: CASSKTGIGSYEQYF. CDR3 bases: TGTGCCAGCAGTAAGACAGGAATCGGCTCCTACGAGCAGTACTTC.

Comment on this clone: Its ends do not fully match the called genes, so a read error is possible. This same CDR3 is encoded by further DNA sequences in the sample. V is TRBV6-6 and J is TRBJ1-6, with a weak D call TRBD1 (6 bases). This CDR3 is built from 12 residues. The germline V gene encodes CDR1 MNHNY and CDR2 SVGAGI (reference sequence). The CDR3 coding sequence is TGCGCCAGCACCCAGGGGAATTCACCCCTCCACTTT. Protein sequence: CASTQGNSPLHF.

The chain uses TRBV7-2 and TRBJ2-2, with a possible D match to TRBD2 (6 bases). Germline assignment: CDR1 SGHTA and CDR2 FQGNSA. The CDR3 is 14 residues long. Deletions cut 8 bases from V and 3 bases from J, with 13 bases between. CDR3 nucleotides: TGTGCCAGCTTGACGGGAGACGACACCGGGGAGCTGTTTTTT. Translating it yields CASLTGDDTGELFF.

This chain joins TRBV7-2 and TRBJ2-3; TRBD2 matches 8 bases. V was pared by 0 bases and J by 5 bases, with 13 bases of the junction left unmatched. The CDR3 totals 18 residues. Germline V gene sequence: CDR1 SGHTA, CDR2 FQGNSA. This chain's CDR3 is CASSLAPPTGGPQDTQYF. CDR3 bases: TGTGCCAGCAGCTTAGCTCCCCCCACGGGGGGGCCCCAAGATACGCAGTATTTT. The whole variable domain, remainder taken from reference TRBV7-2 and TRBJ2-3, is GAGVSQSPSNKVTEKGKDVELRCDPISGHTALYWYRQSLGQGLEFLIYFQGNSAPDKSGLPSDRFSAERTGGSVSTLTIQRTQQEDSAVYLCASSLAPPTGGPQDTQYFGPGTRLTVL.

V is TRBV27 and J is TRBJ1-2; 11 bases are shared with TRBD1. The length of the CDR3 is 16 residues. CDR1 MNHEY and CDR2 SMNVEV come from the germline V gene (reference sequence). The junction had 8 bases not matched to a gene; V was cut back by 4 bases and J by 4 bases. Here the CDR3 DNA reads TGTGCCAGCAGTTCGGGACAGGGGGGGATAGGCTATGGCTACACCTTC. Encoded protein: CASSSGQGGIGYGYTF.

The rearrangement uses TRBV28 and TRBJ1-1; 9 nucleotides line up with TRBD1. Trimming took 6 bases from V and 2 from J; bases not matched to a gene: 13. The germline V gene has CDR1 MDHEN and CDR2 SYDVKM. The CDR3 covers 17 residues. CDR3 nucleotides: TGTGCCAGCAGATCCCCAAGTGGACAGGGGCAAAACACTGAAGCTTTCTTT. Amino acid sequence: CASRSPSGQGQNTEAFF.

This chain connects TRBV2 to TRBJ1-1; D gene ambiguous. The germline CDR1 and CDR2 sequences are SNHLY and FYNNEI. V lost 3 bases and J lost 1, with 9 bases in between. CDR3 length equals 14 residues. CDR3 in amino acids: CASSEYRENTEAFF. The CDR3, as DNA: TGTGCCAGCAGTGAGTACAGAGAGAACACTGAAGCTTTCTTT.